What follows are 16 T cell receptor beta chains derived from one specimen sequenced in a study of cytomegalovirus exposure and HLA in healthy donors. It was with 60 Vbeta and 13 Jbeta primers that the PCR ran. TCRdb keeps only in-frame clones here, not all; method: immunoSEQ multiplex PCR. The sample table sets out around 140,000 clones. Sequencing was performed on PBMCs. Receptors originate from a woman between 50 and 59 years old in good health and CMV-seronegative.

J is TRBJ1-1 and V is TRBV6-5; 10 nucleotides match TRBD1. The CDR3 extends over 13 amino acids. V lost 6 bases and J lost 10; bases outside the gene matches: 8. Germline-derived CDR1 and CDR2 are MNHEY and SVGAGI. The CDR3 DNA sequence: TGTGCCAGCAGGCCGGGACAGGGGTTTGGAGCTTTCTTT. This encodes CASRPGQGFGAFF.

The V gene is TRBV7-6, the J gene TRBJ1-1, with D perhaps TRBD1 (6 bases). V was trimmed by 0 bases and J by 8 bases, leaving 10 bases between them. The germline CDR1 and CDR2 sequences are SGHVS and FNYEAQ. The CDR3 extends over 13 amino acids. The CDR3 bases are TGTGCCAGCAGCTTAGCGCAGGACAGCGAAGCTTTCTTT. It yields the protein CASSLAQDSEAFF. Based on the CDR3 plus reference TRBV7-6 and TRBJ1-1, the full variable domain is GAGVSQSPRYKVTKRGQDVALRCDPISGHVSLYWYRQALGQGPEFLTYFNYEAQQDKSGLPNDRFSAERPEGSISTLTIQRTEQRDSAMYRCASSLAQDSEAFFGQGTRLTVV.

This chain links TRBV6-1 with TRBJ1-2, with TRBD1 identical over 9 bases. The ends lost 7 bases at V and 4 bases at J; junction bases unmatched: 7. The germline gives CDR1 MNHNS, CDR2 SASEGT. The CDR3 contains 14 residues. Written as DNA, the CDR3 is TGTGCCAGCACCCGGACAGGGGAGGGCTATGGCTACACCTTC. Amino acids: CASTRTGEGYGYTF.

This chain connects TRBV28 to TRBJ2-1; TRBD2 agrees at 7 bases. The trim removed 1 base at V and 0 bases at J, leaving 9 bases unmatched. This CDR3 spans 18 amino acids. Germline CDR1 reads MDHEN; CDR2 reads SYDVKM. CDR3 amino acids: CASSLSPLGGSSYNEQFF. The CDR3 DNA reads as TGTGCCAGCAGTTTATCCCCCCTAGGCGGGAGCTCCTACAATGAGCAGTTCTTC.

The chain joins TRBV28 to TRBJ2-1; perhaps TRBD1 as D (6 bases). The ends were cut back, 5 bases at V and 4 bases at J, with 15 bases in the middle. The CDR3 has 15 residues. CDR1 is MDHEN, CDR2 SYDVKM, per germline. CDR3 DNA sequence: TGTGCCAGCAGTCCACACAGGGCTGATTACAATGAGCAGTTCTTC. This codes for CASSPHRADYNEQFF.

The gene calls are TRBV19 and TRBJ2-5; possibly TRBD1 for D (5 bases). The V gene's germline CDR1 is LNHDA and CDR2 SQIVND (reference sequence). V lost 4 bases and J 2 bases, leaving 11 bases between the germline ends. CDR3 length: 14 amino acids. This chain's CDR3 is CASSTRTIQETQYF. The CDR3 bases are TGTGCCAGTAGTACTCGGACAATTCAAGAGACCCAGTACTTC. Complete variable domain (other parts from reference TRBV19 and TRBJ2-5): DGGITQSPKYLFRKEGQNVTLSCEQNLNHDAMYWYRQDPGQGLRLIYYSQIVNDFQKGDIAEGYSVSREKKESFPLTVTSAQKNPTAFYLCASSTRTIQETQYFGPGTRLLVL.

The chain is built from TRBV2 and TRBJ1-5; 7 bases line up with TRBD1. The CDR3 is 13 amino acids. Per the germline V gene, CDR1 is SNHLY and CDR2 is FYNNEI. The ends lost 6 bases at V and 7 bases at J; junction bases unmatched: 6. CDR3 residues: CASSATGEQPQHF. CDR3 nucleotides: TGTGCCAGCAGCGCCACAGGGGAGCAGCCCCAGCATTTT.

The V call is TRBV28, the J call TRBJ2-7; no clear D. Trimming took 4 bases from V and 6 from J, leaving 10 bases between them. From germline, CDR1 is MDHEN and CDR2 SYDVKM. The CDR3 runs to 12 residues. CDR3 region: CASSSSAREQYF. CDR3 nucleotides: TGTGCCAGCAGTTCCTCCGCGCGCGAGCAGTACTTC.

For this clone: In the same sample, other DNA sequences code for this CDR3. The chain's CDR3 is CASRQGLWETQYF. CDR3 in DNA: TGTGCCAGCAGGCAGGGTTTGTGGGAGACCCAGTACTTC. V is TRBV28 and J is TRBJ2-5; possible D gene TRBD1, 5 bases. The germline CDR1 and CDR2 sequences are MDHEN and SYDVKM. This CDR3 has 13 residues. V lost 6 bases and J lost 5, with 13 bases in between.

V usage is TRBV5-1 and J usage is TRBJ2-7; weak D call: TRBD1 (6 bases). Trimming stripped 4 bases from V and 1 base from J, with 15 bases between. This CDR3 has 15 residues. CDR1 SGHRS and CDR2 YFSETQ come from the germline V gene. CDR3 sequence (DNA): TGCGCCAGCAGCGTCTACCTAGACAGGTCCTACGAGCAGTACTTC. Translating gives CASSVYLDRSYEQYF.

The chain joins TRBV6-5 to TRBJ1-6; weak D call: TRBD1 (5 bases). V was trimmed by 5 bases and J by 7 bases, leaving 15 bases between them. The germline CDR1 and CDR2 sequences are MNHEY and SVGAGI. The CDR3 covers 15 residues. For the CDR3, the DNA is TGTGCCAGCAGTCCCGTCGGGGGTGGAAATTCACCCCTCCACTTT. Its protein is CASSPVGGGNSPLHF.

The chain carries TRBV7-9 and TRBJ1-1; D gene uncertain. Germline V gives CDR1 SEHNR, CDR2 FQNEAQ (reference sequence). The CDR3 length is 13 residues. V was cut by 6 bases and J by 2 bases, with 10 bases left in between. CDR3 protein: CASRLALNTEAFF. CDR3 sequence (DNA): TGTGCCAGCAGGTTGGCACTAAACACTGAAGCTTTCTTT.

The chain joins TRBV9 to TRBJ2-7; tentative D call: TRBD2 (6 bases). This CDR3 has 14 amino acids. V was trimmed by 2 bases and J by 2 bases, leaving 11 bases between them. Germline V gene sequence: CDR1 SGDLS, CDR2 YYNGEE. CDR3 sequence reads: CASSVGDSTYEQYF. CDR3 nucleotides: TGTGCCAGCAGCGTGGGGGACTCCACCTACGAGCAGTACTTC.

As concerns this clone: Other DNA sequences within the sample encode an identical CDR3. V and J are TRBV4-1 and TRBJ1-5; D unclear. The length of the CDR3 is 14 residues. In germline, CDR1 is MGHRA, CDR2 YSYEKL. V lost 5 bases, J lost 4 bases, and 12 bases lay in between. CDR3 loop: CASSDTGRNQPQHF. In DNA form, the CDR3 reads TGCGCCAGCAGCGACACCGGCAGAAATCAGCCCCAGCATTTT.

The CDR3 DNA reads TGCGCCAGCAGCTCCTCGAGCGTACAGGGTACGGACGAGCAGTACTTC. It translates to CASSSSSVQGTDEQYF. The chain links TRBV5-1 to TRBJ2-7, with D possibly being TRBD1 (6 bases). Trimming took 3 bases from V and 5 from J, leaving 21 bases between them. The CDR3 length is 16 residues. Germline V lookup: CDR1 SGHRS, CDR2 YFSETQ.

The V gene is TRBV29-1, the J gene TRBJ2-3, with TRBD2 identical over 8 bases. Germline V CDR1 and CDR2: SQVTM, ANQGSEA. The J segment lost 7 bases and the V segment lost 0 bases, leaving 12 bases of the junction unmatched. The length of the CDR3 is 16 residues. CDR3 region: CSVEEGLAGVTNTQYF. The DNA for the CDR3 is TGCAGCGTTGAAGAGGGGCTAGCGGGCGTCACGAATACGCAGTATTTT.